Listed below are T cell receptor beta chains from one sample, sequenced in a study of identical twins. A single record per CDR3 protein comes from TCRdb applying MiXCR to the 5' RACE reads. This sample has a few hundred thousand distinct CDR3 sequences, with more than 9% found just once. This sample also appeared in a second study, on yellow fever vaccine responses in identical twins.

The sample was PBMCs. These TCRs come from a woman between 18 and 30 years old in good health. Both conserved end residues are part of each CDR3. The D gene is left open where the match is weak. The size field is filled for only some rows; it gives once, few, many or a size class.

size,V,D,J,CDR3,DNA
many,TRBV12-3/TRBV12-4,NA,TRBJ1-6,CASSLDWGSSPLHF,TGTGCCAGCAGTTTAGATTGGGGGAGTTCACCCCTCCACTTT
NA,TRBV27,TRBD2,TRBJ2-3,CASPPAGGGYADTQYF,TGTGCCAGCCCTCCCGCGGGGGGCGGGTATGCAGATACGCAGTATTTT
NA,TRBV6-2/TRBV6-3,NA,TRBJ1-2,CASSYAQGGGGYTF,TGTGCCAGCAGTTACGCACAGGGTGGTGGTGGCTACACCTTC
NA,TRBV5-1,TRBD2,TRBJ2-1,CASSLAGGSHNEQFF,TGCGCCAGCAGCTTAGCGGGAGGTTCCCACAATGAGCAGTTCTTC
many,TRBV20-1,TRBD2,TRBJ2-1,CSAAPLPTSGSYNEQFF,TGCAGTGCAGCACCCTTACCGACTAGCGGCTCCTACAATGAGCAGTTCTTC
many,TRBV6-5,NA,TRBJ2-2,CASNETGELFF,TGTGCCAGCAATGAAACCGGGGAGCTGTTTTTT
few,TRBV20-1,TRBD1,TRBJ1-5,CSAATGHNQPQHF,TGCAGTGCCGCGACAGGGCACAATCAGCCCCAGCATTTT
many,TRBV6-1,NA,TRBJ1-5,CASIIGSNQPQHF,TGTGCCAGCATCATTGGTAGCAATCAGCCCCAGCATTTT
few,TRBV29-1,TRBD1,TRBJ2-3,CSAGTGATTDTQYF,TGCAGTGCCGGGACAGGGGCGACCACAGATACGCAGTATTTT
NA,TRBV11-2,NA,TRBJ2-5,CASSLGFRGQETQYF,TGTGCCAGCAGCTTAGGTTTTCGGGGCCAAGAGACCCAGTACTTC
NA,TRBV3-1,TRBD1,TRBJ2-5,CASSQRDRGFQETQYF,TGTGCCAGCAGCCAGAGGGACAGGGGATTCCAAGAGACCCAGTACTTC
NA,TRBV7-9,TRBD1,TRBJ2-7,CASSFQRTGVGDEQYF,TGTGCCAGCAGCTTCCAACGGACAGGGGTTGGCGACGAGCAGTACTTC
many,TRBV5-1,NA,TRBJ2-7,CASSLAGTEQYF,TGCGCCAGCAGCTTGGCAGGGACCGAGCAGTACTTC
many,TRBV5-1,NA,TRBJ2-7,CASSLGPTVGEQYF,TGCGCCAGCAGCTTGGGACCGACGGTCGGCGAGCAGTACTTC
many,TRBV5-1,TRBD1,TRBJ2-4,CASSLGQGTTTKQNIQYF,TGCGCCAGCAGCTTGGGACAGGGTACCACAACAAAACAAAACATTCAGTACTTC
many,TRBV9,NA,TRBJ2-3,CASSVYKMAADTQYF,TGTGCCAGCAGCGTATACAAAATGGCGGCAGATACGCAGTATTTT
many,TRBV24-1,TRBD1,TRBJ2-1,CATSDHYRGDLTYNEQFF,TGTGCCACCAGTGATCATTACAGGGGCGACCTTACCTACAATGAGCAGTTCTTC
NA,TRBV7-8,NA,TRBJ2-5,CASSIRETQYF,TGTGCCAGCAGCATAAGAGAGACCCAGTACTTC
many,TRBV15,TRBD1,TRBJ1-4,CATSRGQGASEKLFF,TGTGCCACCAGCAGAGGACAGGGGGCGTCGGAAAAACTGTTTTTT
few,TRBV4-1,NA,TRBJ2-1,CASSQEGTPYNEQFF,TGCGCCAGCAGCCAAGAAGGGACACCTTACAATGAGCAGTTCTTC
few,TRBV12-3/TRBV12-4,NA,TRBJ2-1,CASSLNLGNEQFF,TGTGCCAGCAGTTTAAATTTGGGGAATGAGCAGTTCTTC
NA,TRBV11-2,NA,TRBJ2-1,CASSGRPTPGYNEQFF,TGTGCCAGCAGCGGGAGGCCCACACCCGGTTACAATGAGCAGTTCTTC
few,TRBV6-1,TRBD2,TRBJ2-5,CASSRLAGSGETQYF,TGTGCCAGCAGTCGACTAGCGGGGTCAGGAGAGACCCAGTACTTC
few,TRBV20-1,TRBD1,TRBJ1-6,CSATGQGYNSPLHF,TGCAGTGCGACGGGACAGGGGTATAATTCACCCCTCCACTTT
few,TRBV6-2/TRBV6-3,TRBD2,TRBJ2-7,CAGTSGSSYEQYF,TGTGCCGGTACTAGCGGGAGCTCCTACGAGCAGTACTTC
few,TRBV29-1,NA,TRBJ2-5,CSVGTEDFRQETQYF,TGCAGCGTTGGGACGGAGGACTTCCGCCAAGAGACCCAGTACTTC
NA,TRBV19,TRBD1,TRBJ1-5,CASTRTGNSNQPQHF,TGTGCCAGTACCCGGACAGGGAATAGCAATCAGCCCCAGCATTTT
many,TRBV7-2,NA,TRBJ1-5,CASSSDPNQPQHF,TGTGCCAGCAGCTCGGACCCCAATCAGCCCCAGCATTTT
many,TRBV24-1,TRBD2,TRBJ2-1,CASSGDPFGNEQFF,TGTGCCAGCAGCGGGGACCCTTTTGGGAATGAGCAGTTCTTC
few,TRBV20-1,TRBD1,TRBJ2-1,CSARAGTGNYNEQFF,TGCAGTGCTAGAGCAGGGACAGGGAACTACAATGAGCAGTTCTTC
many,TRBV12-3/TRBV12-4,NA,TRBJ2-1,CASSFGGEQFF,TGTGCCAGCAGTTTTGGGGGTGAGCAGTTCTTC
few,TRBV6-5,NA,TRBJ2-2,CASSYVSGDTGELFF,TGTGCCAGCAGTTACGTTTCAGGGGACACCGGGGAGCTGTTTTTT
few,TRBV12-3/TRBV12-4,TRBD1,TRBJ2-5,CASGQVQYQETQYF,TGTGCCAGCGGACAGGTCCAGTACCAAGAGACCCAGTACTTC
many,TRBV7-2,NA,TRBJ2-5,CASSLTGRLQETQYF,TGTGCCAGCAGCCTAACCGGACGGCTCCAAGAGACCCAGTACTTC
many,TRBV21-1,NA,TRBJ2-7,CASSKGVTDEQYF,TGTGCCAGCAGCAAAGGTGTTACGGACGAGCAGTACTTC
NA,TRBV20-1,NA,TRBJ2-7,CSARGLLGSYEQYF,TGCAGTGCTAGAGGACTTCTCGGCTCCTACGAGCAGTACTTC
few,TRBV7-2,NA,TRBJ2-3,CASSFTRGTVTQYF,TGTGCCAGCAGCTTTACCAGGGGTACAGTTACGCAGTATTTT
few,TRBV3-1,NA,TRBJ2-3,CASSQVGQRRTDTQYF,TGTGCCAGCAGCCAAGTCGGTCAACGGCGCACAGATACGCAGTATTTT
few,TRBV11-2,TRBD2,TRBJ2-7,CASSLGASGGAMFSYEQYF,TGTGCCAGCAGCTTGGGGGCTAGCGGGGGGGCCATGTTCTCCTACGAGCAGTACTTC
NA,TRBV7-2,NA,TRBJ2-2,CASSLLTQNTGELFF,TGTGCCAGCAGCTTACTGACCCAGAACACCGGGGAGCTGTTTTTT
few,TRBV7-9,NA,TRBJ1-1,CASSPTGAREAFF,TGTGCCAGCAGCCCGACAGGCGCCAGGGAAGCTTTCTTT
many,TRBV10-3,NA,TRBJ2-3,CAISDKIVPDTQYF,TGTGCCATCAGTGATAAAATAGTTCCAGATACGCAGTATTTT
few,TRBV20-1,NA,TRBJ2-7,CSARDGGLDYEQYF,TGCAGTGCTAGAGATGGTGGACTGGACTACGAGCAGTACTTC
many,TRBV7-2,NA,TRBJ2-7,CASSSNIGIAYEQYF,TGTGCCAGCAGCTCAAATATCGGGATAGCCTACGAGCAGTACTTC
NA,TRBV7-2,NA,TRBJ2-7,CASSLPSVSYEQYF,TGTGCCAGCAGCTTACCCAGCGTCTCCTACGAGCAGTACTTC
NA,TRBV19,NA,TRBJ2-1,CASSIGDEQFF,TGTGCCAGTAGTATAGGAGATGAGCAGTTCTTC
few,TRBV3-1,NA,TRBJ1-2,CASSQGVTGSADGYTF,TGTGCCAGCAGCCAAGGAGTTACAGGGTCCGCTGATGGCTACACCTTC
few,TRBV29-1,NA,TRBJ2-5,CSVDGSVETQYF,TGCAGCGTTGACGGTAGCGTGGAGACCCAGTACTTC
few,TRBV14,TRBD2,TRBJ2-7,CASSLAGVLYEQYF,TGTGCCAGCTCTCTAGCGGGAGTGTTATACGAGCAGTACTTC
many,TRBV27,NA,TRBJ2-7,CASKTLLASEQYF,TGTGCCAGTAAAACACTGTTAGCTTCCGAGCAGTACTTC
few,TRBV23-1,NA,TRBJ2-7,CASSQSNYVRGTYEQYF,TGCGCCAGCAGTCAATCGAACTATGTCAGGGGTACCTACGAGCAGTACTTC
many,TRBV20-1,TRBD1,TRBJ1-2,CSAQDTGVYGYTF,TGCAGTGCTCAAGACACAGGGGTATATGGCTACACCTTC
few,TRBV5-1,TRBD1,TRBJ2-1,CASSSQQGANNEQFF,TGCGCCAGCAGCTCCCAACAGGGGGCCAACAATGAGCAGTTCTTC
NA,TRBV5-1,NA,TRBJ2-3,CASSLNGGFTDTQYF,TGCGCCAGCAGCCTAAATGGGGGGTTCACAGATACGCAGTATTTT
NA,TRBV4-1,NA,TRBJ1-6,CASSHGVVNYNSPLHF,TGCGCCAGCAGCCACGGAGTAGTCAACTATAATTCACCCCTCCACTTT
few,TRBV18,NA,TRBJ2-7,CASSPRFSPHTPYEQYF,TGTGCCAGCTCACCACGGTTTTCTCCGCACACACCCTACGAGCAGTACTTC
many,TRBV12-3/TRBV12-4,NA,TRBJ2-2,CASSSLGSGELFF,TGTGCCAGCAGTTCTTTAGGGTCCGGGGAGCTGTTTTTT
many,TRBV7-9,NA,TRBJ2-1,CASVYASTPGEQFF,TGTGCCAGCGTGTATGCCTCAACACCGGGTGAGCAGTTCTTC
few,TRBV12-3/TRBV12-4,TRBD2,TRBJ2-7,CASSLLGLAIYEQYF,TGTGCCAGCAGCCTTTTGGGACTAGCTATCTACGAGCAGTACTTC